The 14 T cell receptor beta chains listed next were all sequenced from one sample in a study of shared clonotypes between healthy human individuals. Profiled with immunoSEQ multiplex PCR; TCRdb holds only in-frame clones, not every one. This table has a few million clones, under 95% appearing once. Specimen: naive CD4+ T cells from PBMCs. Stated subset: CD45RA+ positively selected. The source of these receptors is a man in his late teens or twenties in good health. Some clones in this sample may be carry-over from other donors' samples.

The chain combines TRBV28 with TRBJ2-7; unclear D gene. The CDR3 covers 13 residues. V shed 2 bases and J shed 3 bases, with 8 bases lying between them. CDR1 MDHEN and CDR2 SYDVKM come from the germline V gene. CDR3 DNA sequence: TGTGCCAGCAGTTTAGGGCAGGTCTACGAGCAGTACTTC. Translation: CASSLGQVYEQYF.

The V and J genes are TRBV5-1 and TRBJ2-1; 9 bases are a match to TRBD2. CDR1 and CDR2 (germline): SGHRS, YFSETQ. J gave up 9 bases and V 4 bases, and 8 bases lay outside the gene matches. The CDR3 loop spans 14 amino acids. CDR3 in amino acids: CASSPGTSLSEQFF. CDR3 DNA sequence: TGCGCCAGCAGCCCCGGGACTAGCTTGTCTGAGCAGTTCTTC. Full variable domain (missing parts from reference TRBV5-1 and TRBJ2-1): KAGVTQTPRYLIKTRGQQVTLSCSPISGHRSVSWYQQTPGQGLQFLFEYFSETQRNKGNFPGRFSGRQFSNSRSEMNVSTLELGDSALYLCASSPGTSLSEQFFGPGTRLTVL.

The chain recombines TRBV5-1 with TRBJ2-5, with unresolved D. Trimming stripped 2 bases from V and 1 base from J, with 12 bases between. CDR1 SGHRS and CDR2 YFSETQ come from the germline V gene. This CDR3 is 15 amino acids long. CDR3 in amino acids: CASSLWGLAQETQYF. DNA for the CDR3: TGCGCCAGCAGCTTATGGGGATTGGCCCAAGAGACCCAGTACTTC.

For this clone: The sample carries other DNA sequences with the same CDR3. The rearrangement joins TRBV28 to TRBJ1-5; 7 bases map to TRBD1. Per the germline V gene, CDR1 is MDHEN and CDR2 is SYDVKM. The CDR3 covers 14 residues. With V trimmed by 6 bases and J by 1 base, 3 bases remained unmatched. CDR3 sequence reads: CASRRQGSNQPQHF. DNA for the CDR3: TGTGCCAGCAGAAGACAGGGAAGCAATCAGCCCCAGCATTTT.

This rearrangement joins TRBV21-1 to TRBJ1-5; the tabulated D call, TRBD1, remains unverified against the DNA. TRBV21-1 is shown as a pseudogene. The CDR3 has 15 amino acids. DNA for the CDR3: TGTGCCAGCAGAACGACAGGGGGAAGCAATCAGCCCCAGCATTTT. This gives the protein CASRTTGGSNQPQHF.

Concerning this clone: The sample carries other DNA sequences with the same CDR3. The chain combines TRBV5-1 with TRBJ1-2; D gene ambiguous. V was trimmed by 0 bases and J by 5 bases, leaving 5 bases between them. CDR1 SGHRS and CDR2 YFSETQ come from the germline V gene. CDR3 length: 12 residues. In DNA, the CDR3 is TGCGCCAGCAGCTTGGAAGGGTATGGCTACACCTTC. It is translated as CASSLEGYGYTF.

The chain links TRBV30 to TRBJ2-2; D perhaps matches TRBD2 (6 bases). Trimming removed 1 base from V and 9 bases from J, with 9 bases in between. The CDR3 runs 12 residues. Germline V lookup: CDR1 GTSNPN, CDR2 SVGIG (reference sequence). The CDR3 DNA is TGTGCCTGGAGTGGGAGGGTCAGGGAGCTGTTTTTT. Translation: CAWSGRVRELFF.

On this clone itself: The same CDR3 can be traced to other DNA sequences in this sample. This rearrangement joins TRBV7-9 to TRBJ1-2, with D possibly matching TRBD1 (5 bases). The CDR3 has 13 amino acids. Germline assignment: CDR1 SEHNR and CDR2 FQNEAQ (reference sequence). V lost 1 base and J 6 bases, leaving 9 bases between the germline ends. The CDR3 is CASSLGQGDGYTF. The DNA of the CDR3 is TGTGCCAGCAGCTTAGGGCAGGGAGATGGCTACACCTTC.

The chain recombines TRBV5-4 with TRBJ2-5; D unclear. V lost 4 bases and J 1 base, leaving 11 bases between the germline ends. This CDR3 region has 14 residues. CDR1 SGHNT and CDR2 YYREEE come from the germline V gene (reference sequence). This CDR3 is CASSPTRFQETQYF. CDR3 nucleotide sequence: TGTGCCAGCAGCCCGACTCGATTCCAAGAGACCCAGTACTTC. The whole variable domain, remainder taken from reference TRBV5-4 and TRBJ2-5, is ETGVTQSPTHLIKTRGQQVTLRCSSQSGHNTVSWYQQALGQGPQFIFQYYREEENGRGNFPPRFSGLQFPNYSSELNVNALELDDSALYLCASSPTRFQETQYFGPGTRLLVL.

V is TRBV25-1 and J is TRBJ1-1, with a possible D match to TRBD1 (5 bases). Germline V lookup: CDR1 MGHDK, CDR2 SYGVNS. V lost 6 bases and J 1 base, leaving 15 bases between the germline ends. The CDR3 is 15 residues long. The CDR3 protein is CASRVFGRENTEAFF. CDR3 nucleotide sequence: TGTGCCAGCAGGGTTTTCGGCAGGGAGAACACTGAAGCTTTCTTT.

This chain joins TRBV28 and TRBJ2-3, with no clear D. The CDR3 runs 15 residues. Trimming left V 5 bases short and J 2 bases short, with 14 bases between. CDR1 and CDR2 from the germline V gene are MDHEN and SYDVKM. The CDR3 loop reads CASSRLYTPTDTQYF. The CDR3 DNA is TGTGCCAGCAGTCGACTCTACACCCCCACAGATACGCAGTATTTT. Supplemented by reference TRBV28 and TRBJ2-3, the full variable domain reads DVKVTQSSRYLVKRTGEKVFLECVQDMDHENMFWYRQDPGLGLRLIYFSYDVKMKEKGDIPEGYSVSREKKERFSLILESASTNQTSMYLCASSRLYTPTDTQYFGPGTRLTVL.

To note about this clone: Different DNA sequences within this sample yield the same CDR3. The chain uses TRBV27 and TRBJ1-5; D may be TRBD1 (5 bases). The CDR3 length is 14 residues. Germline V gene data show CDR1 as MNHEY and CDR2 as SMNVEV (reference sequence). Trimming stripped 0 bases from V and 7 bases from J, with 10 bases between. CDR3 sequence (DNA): TGTGCCAGCAGTTTATCCAGGGTGGGGCAGCCCCAGCATTTT. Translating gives CASSLSRVGQPQHF.

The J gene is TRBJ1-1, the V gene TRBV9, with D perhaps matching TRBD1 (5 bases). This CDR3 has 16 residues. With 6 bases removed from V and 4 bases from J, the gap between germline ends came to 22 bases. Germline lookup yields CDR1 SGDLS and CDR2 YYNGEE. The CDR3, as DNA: TGTGCCAGCACCCCGTATCTGGGGCTTGAGGGCACTGAAGCTTTCTTT. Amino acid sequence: CASTPYLGLEGTEAFF.

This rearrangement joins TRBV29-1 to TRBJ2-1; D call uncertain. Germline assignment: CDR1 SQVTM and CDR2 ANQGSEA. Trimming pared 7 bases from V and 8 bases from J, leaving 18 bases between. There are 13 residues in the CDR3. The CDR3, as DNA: TGCAGCGGTCGAGAAGTAGATTCCGATGAGCAGTTCTTC. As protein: CSGREVDSDEQFF.